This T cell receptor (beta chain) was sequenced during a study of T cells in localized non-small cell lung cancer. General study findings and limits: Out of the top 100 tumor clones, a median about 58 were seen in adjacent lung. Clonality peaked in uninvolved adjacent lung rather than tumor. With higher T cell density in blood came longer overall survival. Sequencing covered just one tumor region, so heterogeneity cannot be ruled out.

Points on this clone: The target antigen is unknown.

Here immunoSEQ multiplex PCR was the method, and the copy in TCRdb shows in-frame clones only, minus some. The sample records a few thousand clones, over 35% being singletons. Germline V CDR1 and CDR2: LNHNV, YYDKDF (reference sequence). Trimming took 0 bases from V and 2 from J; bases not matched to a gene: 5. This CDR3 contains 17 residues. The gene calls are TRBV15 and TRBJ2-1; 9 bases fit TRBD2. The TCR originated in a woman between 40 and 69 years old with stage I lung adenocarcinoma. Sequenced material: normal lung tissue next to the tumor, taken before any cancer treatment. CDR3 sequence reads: CATSRDPTSGTYNEQFF. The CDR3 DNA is TGTGCCACCAGCAGAGATCCGACTAGCGGAACCTACAATGAGCAGTTCTTC.